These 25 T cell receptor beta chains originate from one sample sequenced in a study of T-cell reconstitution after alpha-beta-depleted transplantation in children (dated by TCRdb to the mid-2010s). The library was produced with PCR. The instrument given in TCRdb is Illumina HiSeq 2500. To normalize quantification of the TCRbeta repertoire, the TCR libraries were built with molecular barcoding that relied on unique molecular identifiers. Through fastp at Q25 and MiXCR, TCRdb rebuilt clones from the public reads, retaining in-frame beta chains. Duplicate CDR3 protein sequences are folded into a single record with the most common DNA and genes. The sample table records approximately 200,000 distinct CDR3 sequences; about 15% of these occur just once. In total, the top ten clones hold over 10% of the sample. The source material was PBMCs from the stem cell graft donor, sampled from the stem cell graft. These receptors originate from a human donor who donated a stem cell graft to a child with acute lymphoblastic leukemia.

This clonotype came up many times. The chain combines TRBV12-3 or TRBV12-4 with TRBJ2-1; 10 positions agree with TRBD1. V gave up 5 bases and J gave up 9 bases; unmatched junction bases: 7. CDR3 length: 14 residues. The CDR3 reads CASSPGQGIGEQFF. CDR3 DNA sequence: TGTGCCAGCAGTCCGGGACAGGGGATTGGTGAGCAGTTCTTC.

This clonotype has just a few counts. This chain's CDR3 is CASTLDGVNYGYTF. CDR3 DNA sequence: TGCGCCAGCACCCTGGACGGGGTTAACTATGGCTACACCTTC. The chain links TRBV5-1 to TRBJ1-2; D gene uncertain. Germline CDR1 is SGHRS and CDR2 is YFSETQ. V was pared by 6 bases and J by 1 base, with 13 bases between. There are 14 residues in the CDR3.

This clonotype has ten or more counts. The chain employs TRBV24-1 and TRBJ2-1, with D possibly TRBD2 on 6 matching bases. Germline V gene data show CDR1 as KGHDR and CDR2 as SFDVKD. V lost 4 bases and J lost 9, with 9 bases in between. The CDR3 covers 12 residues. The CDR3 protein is CATSEGGGEQFF. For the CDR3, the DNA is TGTGCCACCAGTGAGGGAGGCGGTGAGCAGTTCTTC.

The CDR3 here is CASVDSTNQPQHF. The CDR3 DNA reads as TGTGCCAGCGTGGACAGTACCAATCAGCCCCAGCATTTT. The J gene is TRBJ1-5, the V gene TRBV19; D possibly corresponds to TRBD1 (6 bases). V lost 9 bases, J lost 3 bases, and 12 bases lay in between. CDR3 size: 13 residues. CDR1 is LNHDA, CDR2 SQIVND, per germline (reference sequence).

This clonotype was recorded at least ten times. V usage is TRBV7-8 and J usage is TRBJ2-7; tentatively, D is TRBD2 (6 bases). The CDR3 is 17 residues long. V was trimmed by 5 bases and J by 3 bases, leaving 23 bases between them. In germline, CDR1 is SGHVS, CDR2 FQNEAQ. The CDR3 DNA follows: TGTGCCAGCAGCCTACGCGCGGGACTTACCTCGGACTACGAGCAGTACTTC. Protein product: CASSLRAGLTSDYEQYF.

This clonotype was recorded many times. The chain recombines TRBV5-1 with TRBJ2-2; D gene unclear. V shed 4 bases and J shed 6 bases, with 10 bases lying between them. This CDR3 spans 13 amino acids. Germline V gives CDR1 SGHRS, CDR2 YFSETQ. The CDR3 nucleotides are TGCGCCAGCAGCCGAGAGATTGCCGGGGAGCTGTTTTTT. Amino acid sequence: CASSREIAGELFF.

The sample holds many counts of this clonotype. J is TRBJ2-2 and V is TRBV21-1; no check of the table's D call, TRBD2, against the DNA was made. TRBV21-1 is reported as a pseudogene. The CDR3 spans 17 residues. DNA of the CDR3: TGTGCCAGCAGGGGACTAGGGGGAGTTTTGAGAGCCGGGGAGCTGTTTTTT. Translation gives CASRGLGGVLRAGELFF.

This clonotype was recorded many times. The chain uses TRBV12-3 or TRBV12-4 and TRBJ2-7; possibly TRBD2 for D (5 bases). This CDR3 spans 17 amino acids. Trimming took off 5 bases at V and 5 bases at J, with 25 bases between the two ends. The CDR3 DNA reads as TGTGCCAGCAGTACCTTTGGGCCCGGGGTGGTGGGCGACGAGCAGTACTTC. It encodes CASSTFGPGVVGDEQYF.

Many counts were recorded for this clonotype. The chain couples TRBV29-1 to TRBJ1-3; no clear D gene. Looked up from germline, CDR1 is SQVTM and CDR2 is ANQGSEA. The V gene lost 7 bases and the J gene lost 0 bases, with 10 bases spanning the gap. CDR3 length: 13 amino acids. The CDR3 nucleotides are TGCAGCGGTTGTGAGGGCTCTGGAAACACCATATATTTT. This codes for CSGCEGSGNTIYF.

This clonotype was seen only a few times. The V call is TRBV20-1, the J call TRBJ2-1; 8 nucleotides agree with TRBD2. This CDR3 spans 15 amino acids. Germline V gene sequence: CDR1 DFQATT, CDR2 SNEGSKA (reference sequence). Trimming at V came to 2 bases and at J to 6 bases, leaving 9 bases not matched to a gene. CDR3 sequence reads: CSARSFLAGINEQFF. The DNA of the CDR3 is TGCAGTGCTAGATCCTTTCTAGCGGGCATCAATGAGCAGTTCTTC.

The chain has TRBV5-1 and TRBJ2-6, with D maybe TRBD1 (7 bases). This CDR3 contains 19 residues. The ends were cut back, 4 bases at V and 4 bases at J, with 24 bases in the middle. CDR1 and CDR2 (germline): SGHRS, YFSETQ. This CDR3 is CASSAYGGGWDLGANVLTF. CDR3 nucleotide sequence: TGCGCCAGCAGCGCCTACGGAGGGGGCTGGGATCTGGGGGCCAACGTCCTGACTTTC.

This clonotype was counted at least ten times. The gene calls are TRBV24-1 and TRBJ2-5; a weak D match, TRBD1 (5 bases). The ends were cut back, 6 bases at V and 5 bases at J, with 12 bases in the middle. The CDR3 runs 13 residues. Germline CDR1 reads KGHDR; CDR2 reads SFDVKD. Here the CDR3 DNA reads TGTGCCACCAGTTTCCAGGGATCCGAGACCCAGTACTTC. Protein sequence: CATSFQGSETQYF.

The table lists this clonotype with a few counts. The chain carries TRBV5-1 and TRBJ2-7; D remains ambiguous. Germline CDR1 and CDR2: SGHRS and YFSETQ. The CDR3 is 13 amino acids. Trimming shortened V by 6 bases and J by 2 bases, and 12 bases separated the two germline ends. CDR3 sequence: CASTYSFPYEQYF. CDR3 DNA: TGCGCCAGCACGTACAGCTTTCCCTACGAGCAGTACTTC.

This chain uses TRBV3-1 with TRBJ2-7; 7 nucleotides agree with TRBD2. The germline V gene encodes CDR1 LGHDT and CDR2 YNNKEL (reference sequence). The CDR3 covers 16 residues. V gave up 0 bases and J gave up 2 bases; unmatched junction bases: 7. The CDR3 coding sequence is TGTGCCAGCAGCCAAGATCGGGCTAGCGGACCCTACGAGCAGTACTTC. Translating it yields CASSQDRASGPYEQYF.

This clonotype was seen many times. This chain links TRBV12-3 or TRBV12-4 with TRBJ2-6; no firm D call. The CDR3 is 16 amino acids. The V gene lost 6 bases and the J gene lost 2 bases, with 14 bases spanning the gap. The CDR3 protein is CASSPSLGAGANVLTF. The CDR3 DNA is TGTGCCAGCAGCCCTTCTCTTGGGGCTGGGGCCAACGTCCTGACTTTC.

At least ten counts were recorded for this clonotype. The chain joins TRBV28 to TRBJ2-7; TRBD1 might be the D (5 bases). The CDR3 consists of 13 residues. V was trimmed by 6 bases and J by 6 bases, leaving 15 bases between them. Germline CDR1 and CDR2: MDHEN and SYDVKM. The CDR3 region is CASRPPSGFEQYF. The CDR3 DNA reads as TGTGCCAGCAGGCCCCCCTCAGGGTTCGAGCAGTACTTC.

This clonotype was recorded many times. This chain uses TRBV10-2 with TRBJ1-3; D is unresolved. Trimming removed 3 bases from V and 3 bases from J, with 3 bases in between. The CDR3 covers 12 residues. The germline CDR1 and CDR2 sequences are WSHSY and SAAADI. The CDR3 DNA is TGCGCCAGCAGTGAAGGTGGAAACACCATATATTTT. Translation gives CASSEGGNTIYF.

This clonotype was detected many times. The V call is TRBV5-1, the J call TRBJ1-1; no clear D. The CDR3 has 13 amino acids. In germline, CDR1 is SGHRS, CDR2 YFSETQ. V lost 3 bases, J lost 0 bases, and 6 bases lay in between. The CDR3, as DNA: TGCGCCAGCAGCTCACCGGTGAACACTGAAGCTTTCTTT. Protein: CASSSPVNTEAFF. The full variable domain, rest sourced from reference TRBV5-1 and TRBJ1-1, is KAGVTQTPRYLIKTRGQQVTLSCSPISGHRSVSWYQQTPGQGLQFLFEYFSETQRNKGNFPGRFSGRQFSNSRSEMNVSTLELGDSALYLCASSSPVNTEAFFGQGTRLTVV.

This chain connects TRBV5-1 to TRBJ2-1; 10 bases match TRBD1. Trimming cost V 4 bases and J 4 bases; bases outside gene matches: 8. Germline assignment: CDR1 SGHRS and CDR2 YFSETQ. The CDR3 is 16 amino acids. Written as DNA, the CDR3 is TGCGCCAGCAGCCCCACACCGGGACAGGGGTACAATGAGCAGTTCTTC. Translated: CASSPTPGQGYNEQFF.

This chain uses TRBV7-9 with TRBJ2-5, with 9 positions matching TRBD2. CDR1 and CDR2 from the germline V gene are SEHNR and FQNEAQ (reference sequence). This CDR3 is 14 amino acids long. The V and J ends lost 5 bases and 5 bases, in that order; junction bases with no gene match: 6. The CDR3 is CASSPGLAWETQYF. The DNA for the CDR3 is TGTGCCAGCAGCCCTGGACTAGCGTGGGAGACCCAGTACTTC. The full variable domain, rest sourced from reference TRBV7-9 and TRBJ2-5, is DTGVSQNPRHKITKRGQNVTFRCDPISEHNRLYWYRQTLGQGPEFLTYFQNEAQLEKSRLLSDRFSAERPKGSFSTLEIQRTEQGDSAMYLCASSPGLAWETQYFGPGTRLLVL.

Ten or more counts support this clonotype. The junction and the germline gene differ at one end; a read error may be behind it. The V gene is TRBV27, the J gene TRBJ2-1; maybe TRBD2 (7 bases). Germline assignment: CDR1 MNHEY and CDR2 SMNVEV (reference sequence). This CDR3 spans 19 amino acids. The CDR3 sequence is CASSLSGGADSHLYNEQFF. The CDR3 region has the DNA TGTGCCAGCAGTCTATCGGGGGGCGCTGACTCCCATCTCTACAATGAGCAGTTCTTC.

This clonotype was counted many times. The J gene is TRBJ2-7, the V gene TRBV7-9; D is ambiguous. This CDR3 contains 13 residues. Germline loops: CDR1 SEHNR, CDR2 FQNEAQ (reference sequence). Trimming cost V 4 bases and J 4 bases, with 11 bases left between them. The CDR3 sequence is CASSYGGRYEQYF. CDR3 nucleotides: TGTGCCAGCAGCTACGGTGGGCGATACGAGCAGTACTTC.

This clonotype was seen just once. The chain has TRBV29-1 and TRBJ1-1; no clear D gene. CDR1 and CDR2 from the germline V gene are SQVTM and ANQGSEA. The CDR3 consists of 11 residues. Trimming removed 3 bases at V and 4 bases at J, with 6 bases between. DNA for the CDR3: TGCAGCGTTGAGGAAGCCACTGAAGCTTTCTTT. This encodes CSVEEATEAFF.

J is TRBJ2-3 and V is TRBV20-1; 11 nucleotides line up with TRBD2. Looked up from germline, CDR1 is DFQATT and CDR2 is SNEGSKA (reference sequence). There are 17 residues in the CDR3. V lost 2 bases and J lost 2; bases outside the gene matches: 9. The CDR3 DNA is TGCAGTGCTAGATTAAGAACTAGCGGGAGACCCACAGATACGCAGTATTTT. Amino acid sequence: CSARLRTSGRPTDTQYF.

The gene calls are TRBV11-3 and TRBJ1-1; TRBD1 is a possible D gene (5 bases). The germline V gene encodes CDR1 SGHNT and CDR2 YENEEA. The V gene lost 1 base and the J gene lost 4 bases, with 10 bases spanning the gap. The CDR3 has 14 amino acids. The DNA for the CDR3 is TGTGCCAGCAGCTTAGTCCAGGGACCCACTGAAGCTTTCTTT. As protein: CASSLVQGPTEAFF.